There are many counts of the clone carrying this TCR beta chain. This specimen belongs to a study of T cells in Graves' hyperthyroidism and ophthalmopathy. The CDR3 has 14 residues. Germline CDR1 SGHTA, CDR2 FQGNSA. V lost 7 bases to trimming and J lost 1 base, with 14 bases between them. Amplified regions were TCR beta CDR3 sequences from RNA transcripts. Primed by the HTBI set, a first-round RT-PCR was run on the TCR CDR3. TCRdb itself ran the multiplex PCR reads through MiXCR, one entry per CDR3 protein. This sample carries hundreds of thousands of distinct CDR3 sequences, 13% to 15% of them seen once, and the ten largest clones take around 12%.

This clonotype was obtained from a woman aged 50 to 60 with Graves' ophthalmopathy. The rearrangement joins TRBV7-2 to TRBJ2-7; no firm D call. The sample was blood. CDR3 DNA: TGTGCCAGCACCCCTGAGATAGTTTCCTACGAGCAGTACTTC. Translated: CASTPEIVSYEQYF.